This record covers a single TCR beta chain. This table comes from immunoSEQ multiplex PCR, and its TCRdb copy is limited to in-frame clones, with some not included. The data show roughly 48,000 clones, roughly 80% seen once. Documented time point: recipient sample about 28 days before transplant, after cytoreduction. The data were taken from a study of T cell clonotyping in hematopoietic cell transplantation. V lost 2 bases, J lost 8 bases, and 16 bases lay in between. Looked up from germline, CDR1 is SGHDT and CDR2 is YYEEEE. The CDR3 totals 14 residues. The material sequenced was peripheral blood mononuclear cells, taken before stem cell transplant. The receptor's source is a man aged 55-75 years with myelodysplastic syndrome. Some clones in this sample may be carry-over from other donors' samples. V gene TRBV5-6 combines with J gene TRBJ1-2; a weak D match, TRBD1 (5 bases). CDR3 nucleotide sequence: TGTGCCAGCAGCTTAAGACAGACTGAGGAAGGCTACACCTTC. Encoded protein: CASSLRQTEEGYTF.